This T cell receptor (beta chain) was observed in a study of CD8 T cells in ankylosing spondylitis. Study outcomes and limitations: The clones that were linked to disease were reported to be significantly enriched in matched synovial fluid samples from ankylosing spondylitis patients. As for the disease-linked clones, they showed a CD8+ phenotype and occurred at relatively low frequencies in peripheral blood. Past studies reported some motif variants in reactive arthritis synovial fluid and blood.

Quantitative 5'-RACE with molecular barcodes was used to make the TCR beta libraries. TCRdb redid the calling of the 5' RACE reads with MiXCR, one entry per CDR3 protein. The sample lists roughly 170,000 distinct CDR3 sequences, around a tenth occurring once. In its sample, this clonotype was seen a few times. Its antigen remains unknown. With 5 bases clipped from V and 6 bases from J, the junction kept 11 bases outside the gene matches. Germline V gene data show CDR1 as LNHNV and CDR2 as YYDKDF (reference sequence). The CDR3 is made up of 16 amino acids. Sequences were obtained from blood, either unsorted or a sorted T cell fraction (not recorded which). The chain joins TRBV15 to TRBJ2-3; 10 bases agree with TRBD2. This TCR derives from a female donor with ankylosing spondylitis or in good health (not recorded which). The CDR3 loop is CATSPWQLAGADTQYF. CDR3 nucleotides: TGTGCCACCAGCCCCTGGCAGCTAGCGGGGGCGGATACGCAGTATTTT.